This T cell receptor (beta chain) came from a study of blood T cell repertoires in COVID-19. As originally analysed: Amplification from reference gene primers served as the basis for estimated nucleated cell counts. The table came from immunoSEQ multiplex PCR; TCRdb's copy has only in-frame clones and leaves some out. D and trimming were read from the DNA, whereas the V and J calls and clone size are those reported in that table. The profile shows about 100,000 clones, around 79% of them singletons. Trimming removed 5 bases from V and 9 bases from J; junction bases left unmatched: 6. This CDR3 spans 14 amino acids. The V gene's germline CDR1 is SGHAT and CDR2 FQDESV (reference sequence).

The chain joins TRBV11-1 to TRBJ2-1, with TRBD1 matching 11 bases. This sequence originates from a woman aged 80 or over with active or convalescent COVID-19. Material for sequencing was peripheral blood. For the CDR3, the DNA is TGTGCCAGCAGCACAGGACAGGGGGCGAGTGAGCAGTTCTTC. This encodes CASSTGQGASEQFF.